A selection of T cell receptor beta chains follows, all from one sample in a study of shared clonotypes between healthy human individuals. This table comes from immunoSEQ multiplex PCR, and its TCRdb copy is limited to in-frame clones, with some not included. This table has over a million clones, about 98.5% appearing once. Sequencing was done on a sample of naive CD4+ T cells sorted from blood. All receptors come from a man aged 25 to 40 in good health. The CDR3 runs from the conserved cysteine through the conserved F or W. Fields, in order: D gene, V gene, clone size, J gene, CDR3 protein, CDR3 DNA. D genes are given only for firm matches. The listing skips clone size in some rows; elsewhere it reads once, few, many or a size class.

-	TRBV15	once	TRBJ1-2	CATSRDPQNYGYTF	TGTGCCACCAGCAGAGATCCCCAAAACTATGGCTACACCTTC
-	TRBV5-1	-	TRBJ1-4	CASSPDGRFNEKLFF	TGCGCCAGCAGCCCGGACGGACGGTTTAATGAAAAACTGTTTTTT
TRBD1	TRBV6-5	-	TRBJ1-1	CASSKRQGFEAFF	TGTGCCAGCAGTAAAAGACAGGGCTTTGAAGCTTTCTTT
TRBD2	TRBV19	-	TRBJ2-7	CASSISGRRYEQYF	TGTGCCAGTAGTATTAGCGGGAGGAGGTACGAGCAGTACTTC
-	TRBV6-5	-	TRBJ2-5	CASSRFKWQGTQYF	TGTGCCAGCAGTCGGTTTAAGTGGCAGGGGACCCAGTACTTC
-	TRBV6-5	-	TRBJ1-2	CASSPGGWNYGYTF	TGTGCCAGCAGCCCCGGGGGTTGGAACTATGGCTACACCTTC
-	TRBV7-9	-	TRBJ2-3	CASSPLGLKTQYF	TGTGCCAGCAGCCCCCTTGGGCTGAAGACGCAGTATTTT
-	TRBV6-1	once	TRBJ1-1	CASRRRVGPDSEAFF	TGTGCCAGCAGGCGGAGGGTGGGCCCCGATTCTGAAGCTTTCTTT
-	TRBV28	-	TRBJ2-1	CASSLLARLNEQFF	TGTGCCAGCAGTTTGCTAGCTCGACTCAATGAGCAGTTCTTC
-	TRBV11-2	-	TRBJ2-7	CASSLRFSDSGRFEQYF	TGTGCCAGCAGCTTACGGTTCTCCGACAGCGGCAGGTTCGAGCAGTACTTC
-	TRBV19	-	TRBJ2-1	CASSPPPYNEQFF	TGTGCCAGTAGTCCACCGCCCTACAATGAGCAGTTCTTC
-	TRBV27	-	TRBJ2-7	CASSFRGATYEQYF	TGTGCCAGCAGTTTCAGGGGCGCGACCTACGAGCAGTACTTC